This T cell receptor beta chain is drawn from a study of early T cells in non-severe SARS-CoV-2 infection. Whole-study context: Alpha and beta chains were unpaired, from unsorted whole-blood bulk RNA.

Many counts were recorded for this clonotype. Its target is not known. V gave up 3 bases and J gave up 0 bases, with 10 bases separating them. The CDR3 is made up of 15 amino acids. Molecules of cDNA were individually given unique molecular identifiers that were attached to them. Each CDR3 protein gets one entry after TCRdb re-called the 5' RACE reads with MiXCR. The sample includes about 29,000 distinct CDR3 sequences, 4.5% seen only once; the top ten take approximately 5.8%. Findings and caveats of the study: Private and CD4 specificities were missed by VDJdb matching, which favored anti-spike CD8 responses.

The chain couples TRBV12-3 or TRBV12-4 to TRBJ2-3; D may correspond to TRBD1 or TRBD2 (5 bases each). Sequences were obtained from whole blood. The sequence derives from an adult who was a healthcare worker with PCR-confirmed SARS-CoV-2 infection or an uninfected control (not recorded which). DNA for the CDR3: TGTGCCAGCAGTTTTGGGGGTTTAAGCACAGATACGCAGTATTTT. Translation: CASSFGGLSTDTQYF.